These T cell receptor beta chains were read from a single sample in a study of blood T cell repertoires in COVID-19. Clones were sequenced by immunoSEQ multiplex PCR, and TCRdb holds only the in-frame ones, with some missing. The sample yields approximately 280,000 clones, 85% seen once. The sample consisted of PBMCs or T cells enriched from blood (not recorded which). The receptors stem from a woman aged 50 to 65 who had recovered from COVID-19. Both conserved end residues are part of each CDR3. D genes are given only for firm matches. The size field is filled for only some rows; it gives once, few, many or a size class.

size	V	J	D	CDR3	DNA
.	TRBV7-2	TRBJ1-6	TRBD1	CASSLGAGGNSPLHF	TGTGCCAGCAGCTTAGGAGCAGGGGGCAATTCACCCCTCCACTTT
.	TRBV6-5	TRBJ2-2	.	CASSSPTGELFF	TGTGCCAGCAGTTCCCCGACCGGGGAGCTGTTTTTT
.	TRBV11-2	TRBJ2-1	TRBD2	CASSLVASGSYNEQFF	TGTGCCAGCAGCTTAGTGGCTAGCGGCTCCTACAATGAGCAGTTCTTC
.	TRBV29-1	TRBJ2-7	.	CSAGRGDSAPYEQYF	TGCAGCGCCGGGCGGGGTGATAGCGCTCCCTACGAGCAGTACTTC
few	TRBV28	TRBJ1-3	TRBD1	CASCFAGTAAGNTIYF	TGTGCCAGCTGCTTCGCCGGGACAGCTGCTGGAAACACCATATATTTT
.	TRBV7-2	TRBJ1-2	.	CASSLESGAPNYGYTF	TGTGCCAGCAGCTTAGAATCCGGTGCTCCTAACTATGGCTACACCTTC
once	TRBV19	TRBJ2-6	.	CASSISPTSGANVLTF	TGTGCCAGTAGTATAAGTCCTACCTCTGGGGCCAACGTCCTGACTTTC
.	TRBV3-1/TRBV3-2	TRBJ1-1	.	CASSQDGWFGQQAFF	TGTGCCAGCAGCCAAGATGGGTGGTTTGGACAGCAAGCTTTCTTT
.	TRBV19	TRBJ2-1	TRBD2	CASTPKRLAGGEQFF	TGTGCCAGTACCCCGAAGCGACTAGCGGGAGGCGAGCAGTTCTTC
.	TRBV19	TRBJ2-1	.	CASSISGSSYNEQFF	TGTGCCAGTAGTATATCCGGGAGCTCCTACAATGAGCAGTTCTTC
.	TRBV19	TRBJ1-2	.	CASKPSPGIDYGYTF	TGTGCCAGTAAACCTTCCCCCGGGATCGACTATGGCTACACCTTC
.	TRBV3-1/TRBV3-2	TRBJ2-6	.	CASSPGLGANVLTF	TGTGCCAGCAGCCCAGGGCTCGGGGCCAACGTCCTGACTTTC
.	TRBV5-1	TRBJ2-2	TRBD1	CASSSGQGTGELFF	TGCGCCAGCAGCTCGGGACAGGGGACCGGGGAGCTGTTTTTT
.	TRBV19	TRBJ1-5	.	CASSTTGDQPQHF	TGTGCCAGTAGTACAACAGGAGATCAGCCCCAGCATTTT
.	TRBV27	TRBJ2-4	.	CASGRRDRGNIQYF	TGTGCCAGCGGTCGCAGGGATCGTGGAAACATTCAGTACTTC
.	TRBV7-6	TRBJ2-1	.	CASSRDSRVSSYNEQFF	TGTGCCAGCAGCCGGGATTCGCGGGTGAGCTCCTACAATGAGCAGTTCTTC
once	TRBV30	TRBJ1-1	.	CAWRPGKGVNTEAFF	TGTGCCTGGAGGCCGGGAAAGGGGGTGAACACTGAAGCTTTCTTT
once	TRBV7-9	TRBJ1-6	.	CASSPGGSYNSPLHF	TGTGCCAGCAGCCCTGGGGGGTCCTATAATTCACCCCTCCACTTT
.	TRBV4-3	TRBJ2-3	.	CASSQGTRDTQYF	TGCGCCAGCAGCCAGGGTACGCGGGATACGCAGTATTTT
.	TRBV3-1/TRBV3-2	TRBJ1-1	.	CASSPGEGTEAFF	TGTGCCAGCAGCCCCGGGGAGGGCACTGAAGCTTTCTTT
once	TRBV5-1	TRBJ1-4	TRBD1	CASSFTGGYGEKLFF	TGCGCCAGCAGCTTTACAGGGGGCTATGGTGAAAAACTGTTTTTT
.	TRBV30	TRBJ1-2	.	CAWSLSYGYTF	TGTGCCTGGAGCCTTAGCTATGGCTACACCTTC
once	TRBV20-1	TRBJ2-3	.	CSAERDTQYF	TGCAGTGCTGAGCGGGATACGCAGTATTTT
.	TRBV11-3	TRBJ2-2	TRBD1	CASQGQRNTGELFF	TGTGCCTCTCAGGGACAGAGGAACACCGGGGAGCTGTTTTTT
.	TRBV5-1	TRBJ1-2	.	CASSSDRGGDYGYTF	TGCGCCAGCAGCTCAGATAGGGGAGGTGACTATGGCTACACCTTC
.	TRBV3-1/TRBV3-2	TRBJ1-1	.	CASSQRQDTEAFF	TGTGCCAGCAGCCAACGGCAGGACACTGAAGCTTTCTTT
.	TRBV21-1	TRBJ1-3	.	CASSKAPGSGNTIYF	TGTGCCAGCAGCAAAGCGCCGGGTTCGGGAAACACCATATATTTT
few	TRBV25-1	TRBJ1-4	.	CASSPTWQGEKLFF	TGTGCCAGCAGTCCCACCTGGCAGGGCGAAAAACTGTTTTTT
.	TRBV6-5	TRBJ1-1	TRBD1	CASSLYRGRNTEAFF	TGTGCCAGCAGTCTGTACAGGGGGCGGAACACTGAAGCTTTCTTT
once	TRBV29-1	TRBJ2-3	.	CSLWQGTDTQYF	TGCAGCTTGTGGCAGGGCACAGATACGCAGTATTTT
.	TRBV9	TRBJ2-7	TRBD2	CASSATGLAGNGEQYF	TGTGCCAGCAGCGCCACGGGACTAGCGGGAAATGGTGAGCAGTACTTC
.	TRBV7-8	TRBJ1-5	.	CASSIRDRYSNQPQHF	TGTGCCAGCAGCATACGAGACAGATATAGCAATCAGCCCCAGCATTTT
few	TRBV18	TRBJ1-1	.	CASSPGTDAFF	TGTGCCAGCTCACCAGGTACAGACGCTTTCTTT
.	TRBV11-2	TRBJ1-1	.	CASSFRRWTSAEAFF	TGTGCCAGCAGCTTTCGTCGTTGGACAAGCGCTGAAGCTTTCTTT
.	TRBV30	TRBJ1-1	.	CAWSDRQVNTEAFF	TGTGCCTGGAGTGATCGTCAGGTTAACACTGAAGCTTTCTTT
.	TRBV19	TRBJ1-4	TRBD1	CASRLPGTGDEKLFF	TGTGCCAGTAGGCTTCCCGGGACAGGGGATGAAAAACTGTTTTTT
.	TRBV11-3	TRBJ2-3	.	CASSPRGQSTDTQYF	TGTGCCAGCAGCCCCCGAGGACAGAGCACAGATACGCAGTATTTT